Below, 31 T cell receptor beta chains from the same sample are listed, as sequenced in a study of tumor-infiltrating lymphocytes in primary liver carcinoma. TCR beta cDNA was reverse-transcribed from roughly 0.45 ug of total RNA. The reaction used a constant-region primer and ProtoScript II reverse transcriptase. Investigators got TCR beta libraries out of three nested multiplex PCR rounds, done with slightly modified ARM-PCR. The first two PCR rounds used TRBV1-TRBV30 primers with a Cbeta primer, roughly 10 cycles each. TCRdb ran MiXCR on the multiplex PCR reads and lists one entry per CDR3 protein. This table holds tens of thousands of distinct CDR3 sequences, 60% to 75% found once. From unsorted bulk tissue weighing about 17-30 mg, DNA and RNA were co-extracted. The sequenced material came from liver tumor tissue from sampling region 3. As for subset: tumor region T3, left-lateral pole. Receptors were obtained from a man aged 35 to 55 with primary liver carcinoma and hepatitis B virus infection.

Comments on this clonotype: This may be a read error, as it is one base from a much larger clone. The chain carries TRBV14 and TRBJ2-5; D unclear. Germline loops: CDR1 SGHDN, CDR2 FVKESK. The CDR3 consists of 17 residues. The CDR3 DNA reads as TGTGCCAGCAGCCCCCTCCCCTACAGACGAAAATCGGAGACCCGGTACTTC. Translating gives CASSPLPYRRKSETRYF.

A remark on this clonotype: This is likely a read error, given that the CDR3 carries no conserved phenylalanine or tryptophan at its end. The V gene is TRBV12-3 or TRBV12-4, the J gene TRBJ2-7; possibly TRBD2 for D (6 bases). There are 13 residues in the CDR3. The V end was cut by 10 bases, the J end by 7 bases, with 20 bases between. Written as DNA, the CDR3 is TGTGCCATCAGGCCCACGGGGGAGCAAGAGCAGTACCTC. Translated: CAIRPTGEQEQYL.

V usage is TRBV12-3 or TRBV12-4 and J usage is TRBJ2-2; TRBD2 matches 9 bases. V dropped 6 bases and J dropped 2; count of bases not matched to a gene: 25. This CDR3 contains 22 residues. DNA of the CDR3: TGTGCCAGCAGGCCCCCCCGGGTCCCCGGGATTAGCGGGGGAAGAAACACCGGGGAGCTGTTTTTT. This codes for CASRPPRVPGISGGRNTGELFF.

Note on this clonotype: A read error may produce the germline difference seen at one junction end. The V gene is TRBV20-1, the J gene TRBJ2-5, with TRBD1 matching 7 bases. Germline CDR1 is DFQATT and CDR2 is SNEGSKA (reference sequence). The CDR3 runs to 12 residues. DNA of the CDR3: TGCAGTGCTACCGGACAGGCTGAGATCCAGTACTTC. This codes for CSATGQAEIQYF.

The CDR3 loop is CAWSVAGWGYTF. For the CDR3, the DNA is TGTGCCTGGAGTGTAGCCGGTTGGGGCTACACCTTC. This chain links TRBV30 with TRBJ1-2; D is uncertain. V dropped 0 bases and J dropped 8 bases, with 10 bases sitting between them. Germline V gene sequence: CDR1 GTSNPN, CDR2 SVGIG (reference sequence). The CDR3 totals 12 residues.

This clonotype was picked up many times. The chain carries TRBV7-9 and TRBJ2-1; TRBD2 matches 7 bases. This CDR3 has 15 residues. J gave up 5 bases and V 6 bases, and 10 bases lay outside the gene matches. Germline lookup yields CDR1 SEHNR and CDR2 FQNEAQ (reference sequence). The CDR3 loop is CASSLGGSADNEQFF. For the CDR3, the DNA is TGTGCCAGCAGTCTTGGCGGGAGCGCGGACAATGAGCAGTTCTTC.

CDR3 bases: TGTGCCATCAGTGGGGGGGAAAACACTGAAGCTTTCTTT. Translated, it gives CAISGGENTEAFF. J is TRBJ1-1 and V is TRBV10-3; possibly TRBD1 for D (5 bases). Germline CDR1 and CDR2: ENHRY and SYGVKD. The V gene lost 4 bases and the J gene lost 2 bases, with 8 bases spanning the gap. This CDR3 contains 13 residues.

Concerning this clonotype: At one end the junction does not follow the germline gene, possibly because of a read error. DNA for the CDR3: TGCGCCAGCGGCGAGACGGCTAACTATGGCTACGCCTTC. Translation gives CASGETANYGYAF. V and J are TRBV4-1 and TRBJ1-2; no clear D gene. This CDR3 comprises 13 residues. Germline values: CDR1 MGHRA, CDR2 YSYEKL.

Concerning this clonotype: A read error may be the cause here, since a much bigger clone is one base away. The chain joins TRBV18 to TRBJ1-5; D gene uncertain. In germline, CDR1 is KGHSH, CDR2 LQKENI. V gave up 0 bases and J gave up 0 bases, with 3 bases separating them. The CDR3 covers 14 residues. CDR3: CASSPPTSNQPQHF. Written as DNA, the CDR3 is TGTGCCAGCTCACCACCGACTAGCAATCAGCCCCAGCATTTT.

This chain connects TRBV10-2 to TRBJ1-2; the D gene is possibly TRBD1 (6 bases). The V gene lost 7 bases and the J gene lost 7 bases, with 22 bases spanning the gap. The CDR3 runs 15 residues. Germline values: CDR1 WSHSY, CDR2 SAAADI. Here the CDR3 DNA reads TGCGCCAGCATTGATTGGACAGAGGGCCTCGTTGGCTACACCTTC. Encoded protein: CASIDWTEGLVGYTF.

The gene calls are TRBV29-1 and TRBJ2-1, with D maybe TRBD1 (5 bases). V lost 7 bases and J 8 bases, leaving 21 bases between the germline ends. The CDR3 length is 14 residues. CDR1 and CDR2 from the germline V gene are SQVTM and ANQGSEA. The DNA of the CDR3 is TGCAGCGGATTGCAGAGACAAGGGGTGGATGAGCAGTTCTTC. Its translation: CSGLQRQGVDEQFF.

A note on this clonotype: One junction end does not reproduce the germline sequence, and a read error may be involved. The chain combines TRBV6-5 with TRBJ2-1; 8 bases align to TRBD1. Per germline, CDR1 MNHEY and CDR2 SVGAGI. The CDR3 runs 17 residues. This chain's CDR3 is CANRSRQGALQFNEQLF. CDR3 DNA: TGTGCCAACAGGTCCAGGCAGGGGGCCCTACAGTTTAATGAGCAGCTCTTC.

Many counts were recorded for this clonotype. CDR3 region: CATSRDLRSYRDEQYF. The CDR3, as DNA: TGTGCCACCAGCAGAGATCTTCGGTCCTACCGCGACGAGCAGTACTTC. The V gene is TRBV15, the J gene TRBJ2-7; D gene ambiguous. This CDR3 has 16 amino acids. V lost 0 bases and J lost 5, with 17 bases in between. The V gene's germline CDR1 is LNHNV and CDR2 YYDKDF (reference sequence).

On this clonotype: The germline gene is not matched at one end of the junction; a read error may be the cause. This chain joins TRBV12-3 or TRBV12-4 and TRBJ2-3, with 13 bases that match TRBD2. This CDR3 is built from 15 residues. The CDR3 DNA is TGTGCCAGCAGCCGACTAGCGGGAGGCACAGATGCGCAGTGTTTT. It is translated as CASSRLAGGTDAQCF.

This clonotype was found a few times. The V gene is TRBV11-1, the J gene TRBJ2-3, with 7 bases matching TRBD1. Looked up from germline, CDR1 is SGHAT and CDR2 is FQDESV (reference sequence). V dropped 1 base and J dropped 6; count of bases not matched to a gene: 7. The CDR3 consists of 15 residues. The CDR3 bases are TGTGCCAGCAGCTTAGGAAGGGGGCGCGTGGATACGCAGTATTTT. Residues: CASSLGRGRVDTQYF.

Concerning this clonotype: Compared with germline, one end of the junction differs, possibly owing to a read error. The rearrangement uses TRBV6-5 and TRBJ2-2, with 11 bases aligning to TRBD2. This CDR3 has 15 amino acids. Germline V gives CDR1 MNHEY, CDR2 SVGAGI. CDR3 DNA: TGTGCCAACAGTGAACTAGCGGGAGTAACCGGGGAGCTGTTTTTT. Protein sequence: CANSELAGVTGELFF.

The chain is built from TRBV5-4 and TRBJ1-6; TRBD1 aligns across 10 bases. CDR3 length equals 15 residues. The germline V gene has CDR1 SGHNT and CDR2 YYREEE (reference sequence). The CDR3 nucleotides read TGTGTCGGCAGCTTGGGGACAGGGGAGAATTCACCCCTCCACTTT. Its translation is CVGSLGTGENSPLHF.

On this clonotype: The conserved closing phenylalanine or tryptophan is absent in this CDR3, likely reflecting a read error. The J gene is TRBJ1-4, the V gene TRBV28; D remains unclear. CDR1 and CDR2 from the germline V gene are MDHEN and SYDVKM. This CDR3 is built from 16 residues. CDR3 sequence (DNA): TGTGTCAGCAGTTCCTCGACTAGGACTGGGAGGGAAAAACTGTTTTCT. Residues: CVSSSSTRTGREKLFS.

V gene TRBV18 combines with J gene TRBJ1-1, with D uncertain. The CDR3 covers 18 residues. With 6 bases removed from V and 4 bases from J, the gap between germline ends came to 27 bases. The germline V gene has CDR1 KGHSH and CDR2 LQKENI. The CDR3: CASSPRKGFGLSVTEAFF. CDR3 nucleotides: TGTGCCAGCTCTCCCAGGAAGGGTTTTGGTTTAAGTGTCACTGAAGCTTTCTTT.

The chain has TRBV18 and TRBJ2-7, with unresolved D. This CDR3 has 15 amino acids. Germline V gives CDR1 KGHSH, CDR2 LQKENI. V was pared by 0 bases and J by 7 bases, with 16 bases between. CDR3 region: CASSPPEGDGYEQYF. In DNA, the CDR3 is TGTGCCAGCTCACCACCGGAAGGAGACGGCTATGAGCAGTACTTC. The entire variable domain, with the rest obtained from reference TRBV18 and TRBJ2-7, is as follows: NAGVMQNPRHLVRRRGQEARLRCSPMKGHSHVYWYRQLPEEGLKFMVYLQKENIIDESGMPKERFSAEFPKEGPSILRIQQVVRGDSAAYFCASSPPEGDGYEQYFGPGTRLTVT.

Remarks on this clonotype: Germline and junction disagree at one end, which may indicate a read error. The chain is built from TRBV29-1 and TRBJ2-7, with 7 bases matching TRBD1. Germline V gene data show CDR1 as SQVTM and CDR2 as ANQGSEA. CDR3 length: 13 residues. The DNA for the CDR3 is TGCAGCGTGGCCCTCAACAGGGGTTACGAGCAATACTTC. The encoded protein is CSVALNRGYEQYF.

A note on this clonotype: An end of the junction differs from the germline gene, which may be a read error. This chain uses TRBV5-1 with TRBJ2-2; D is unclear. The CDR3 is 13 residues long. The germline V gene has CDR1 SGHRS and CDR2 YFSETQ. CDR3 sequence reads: CVSSFENTRELFF. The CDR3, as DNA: TGCGTCAGCAGCTTCGAGAACACCCGGGAGCTGTTTTTT.

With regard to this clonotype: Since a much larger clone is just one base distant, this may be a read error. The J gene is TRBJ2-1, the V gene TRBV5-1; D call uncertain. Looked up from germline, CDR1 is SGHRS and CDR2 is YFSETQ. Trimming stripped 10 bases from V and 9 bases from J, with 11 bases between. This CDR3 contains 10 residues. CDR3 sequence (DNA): TGCGCCCCCTACTCCCGTGAGCAGTTCTTC. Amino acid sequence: CAPYSREQFF.

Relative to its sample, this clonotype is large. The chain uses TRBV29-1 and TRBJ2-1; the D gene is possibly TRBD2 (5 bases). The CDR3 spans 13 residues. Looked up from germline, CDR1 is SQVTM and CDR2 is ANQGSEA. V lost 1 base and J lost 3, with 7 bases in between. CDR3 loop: CSVEGTDYNEQFF. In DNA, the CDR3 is TGCAGCGTTGAAGGGACTGACTACAATGAGCAGTTCTTC.

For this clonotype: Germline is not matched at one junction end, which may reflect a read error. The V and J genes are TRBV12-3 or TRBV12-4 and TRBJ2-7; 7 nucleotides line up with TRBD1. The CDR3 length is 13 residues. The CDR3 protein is CASRLGQFYEQYF. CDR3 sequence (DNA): TGCGCCAGCAGACTGGGACAGTTCTACGAACAGTACTTC.

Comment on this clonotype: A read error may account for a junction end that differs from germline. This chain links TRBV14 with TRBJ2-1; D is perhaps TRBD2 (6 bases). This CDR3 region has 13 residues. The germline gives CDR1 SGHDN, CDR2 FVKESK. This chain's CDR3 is CASSPGTRDKQFF. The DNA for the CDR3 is TGTGCCAGCAGTCCCGGGACTCGGGATAAGCAGTTTTTC.

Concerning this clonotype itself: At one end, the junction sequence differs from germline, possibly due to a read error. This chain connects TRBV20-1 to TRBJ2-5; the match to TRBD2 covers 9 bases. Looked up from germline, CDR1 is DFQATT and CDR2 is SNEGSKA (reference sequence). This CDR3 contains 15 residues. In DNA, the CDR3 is TGCAGTGCTAGAGATAGCGGGAGCTTGGAAGAGGCCCAGTACTTC. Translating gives CSARDSGSLEEAQYF.

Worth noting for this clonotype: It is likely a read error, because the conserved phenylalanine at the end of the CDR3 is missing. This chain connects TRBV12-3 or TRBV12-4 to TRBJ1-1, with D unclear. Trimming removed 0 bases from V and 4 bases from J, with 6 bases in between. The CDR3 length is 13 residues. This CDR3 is CASSLAQFTEAFS. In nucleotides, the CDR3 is TGTGCCAGCAGTTTAGCACAGTTCACTGAAGCTTTCTCT.

CDR3 loop: CSARDEGGLGPQHF. In DNA, the CDR3 is TGCAGTGCTAGAGATGAGGGGGGCCTTGGGCCCCAGCATTTT. The V gene is TRBV20-1, the J gene TRBJ1-5; D possibly corresponds to TRBD1 (6 bases). Trimming pared 0 bases from V and 9 bases from J, leaving 15 bases between. Germline values: CDR1 DFQATT, CDR2 SNEGSKA (reference sequence). This CDR3 has 14 amino acids.

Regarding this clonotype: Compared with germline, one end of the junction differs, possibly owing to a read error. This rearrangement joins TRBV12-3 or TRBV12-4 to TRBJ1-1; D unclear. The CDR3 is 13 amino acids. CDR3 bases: TGTGACAGCAGTTTGGAGGTTTTCACTGAAGCTTTCTTT. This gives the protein CDSSLEVFTEAFF.

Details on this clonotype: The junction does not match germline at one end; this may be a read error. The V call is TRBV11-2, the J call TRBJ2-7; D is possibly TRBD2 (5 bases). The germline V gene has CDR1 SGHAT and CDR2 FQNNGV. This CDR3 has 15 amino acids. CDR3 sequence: CDSSRGSSRTYGQYF. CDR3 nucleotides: TGTGACAGCAGCCGAGGTTCTAGCAGGACTTACGGGCAGTACTTC.